The 10 T cell receptor beta chains reported below all come from one sample, sequenced in a study of Ad26.COV2.S vaccination and SARS-CoV-2 variants. Libraries were prepared by immunoSEQ multiplex PCR; TCRdb keeps only in-frame clonotypes and omits some of them. Found here are hundreds of thousands of clones, 87% of them singletons; the top ten hold approximately 3.4%. The treatment is: around 19 received Ad26.COV2.S at low or high dose, single or two shots; roughly five received placebo; per-sample allocation not given. Each sample was drawn 63 days after the first injection (of vaccine or placebo). The input for sequencing was peripheral blood, taken in a trial of Ad26.COV2.S vaccine versus placebo. These receptor sequences come from a person between 18 and 59 years old who received the Ad26.COV2.S COVID-19 vaccine or a placebo.

As DNA, the CDR3 is TGTGCCAGCAGCCTCCCGGGACTTATCTCCTACAATGAGCAGTTCTTC. Its protein is CASSLPGLISYNEQFF. The V call is TRBV5-6, the J call TRBJ2-1; a weak D match, TRBD2 (6 bases). The germline CDR1 and CDR2 sequences are SGHDT and YYEEEE. Trimming took 4 bases from V and 0 from J, leaving 14 bases between them. The CDR3 consists of 16 residues.

The chain recombines TRBV27 with TRBJ2-7; 7 bases map to TRBD1. CDR1 MNHEY and CDR2 SMNVEV come from the germline V gene (reference sequence). The CDR3 length is 15 residues. Losses at the gene ends were 2 bases for V and 0 bases for J; bases not matched to a gene: 4. This chain's CDR3 is CASSLSTGASYEQYF. DNA of the CDR3: TGTGCCAGCAGTTTAAGCACAGGGGCCTCCTACGAGCAGTACTTC.

The chain joins TRBV18 to TRBJ1-1; a weak D match, TRBD1 (5 bases). This CDR3 has 14 residues. In germline, CDR1 is KGHSH, CDR2 LQKENI. V lost 1 base to trimming and J lost 6 bases, with 12 bases between them. This CDR3 is CASSPRGDEAEAFF. DNA for the CDR3: TGTGCCAGCTCACCACGGGGGGATGAGGCTGAAGCTTTCTTT.

The V gene is TRBV7-8, the J gene TRBJ2-7; 8 bases fit TRBD1. Losses at the gene ends were 5 bases for V and 4 bases for J; bases not matched to a gene: 7. Per germline, CDR1 SGHVS and CDR2 FQNEAQ. The CDR3 is 14 residues long. The DNA for the CDR3 is TGTGCCAGCAGCCCGGGGACAGGTCTTTACGAGCAGTACTTC. Protein product: CASSPGTGLYEQYF.

The CDR3, as DNA: TGCAGCGTTACCCGGGACTCAGATACGCAGTATTTT. Translating gives CSVTRDSDTQYF. The J gene is TRBJ2-3, the V gene TRBV29-1, with D possibly matching TRBD2 (6 bases). Between the trimmed V and J ends, which lost 5 bases and 4 bases, there was a span of 10 bases. This CDR3 has 12 amino acids. Germline-derived CDR1 and CDR2 are SQVTM and ANQGSEA.

This chain links TRBV7-8 with TRBJ2-3, with TRBD1 identical over 7 bases. CDR3 length: 16 residues. The V segment lost 2 bases and the J segment 2 bases; nucleotides outside the gene matches: 7. Germline-derived CDR1 and CDR2 are SGHVS and FQNEAQ. The CDR3 bases are TGTGCCAGCAGCTTATGGGTAGGGGGCGACACAGATACGCAGTATTTT. This sequence encodes CASSLWVGGDTDTQYF.

This chain joins TRBV30 and TRBJ1-4, with TRBD1 identical over 7 bases. V shed 0 bases, J shed 7 bases, and the junction held 8 bases outside the gene matches. The CDR3 runs 15 residues. The germline V gene encodes CDR1 GTSNPN and CDR2 SVGIG (reference sequence). CDR3 coding DNA: TGTGCCTGGAGTGTACCGACAGGGCAGAGTGAAAAACTGTTTTTT. It specifies CAWSVPTGQSEKLFF.

This sequence joins TRBV7-2 and TRBJ1-2, with a possible D match to TRBD1 (6 bases). The CDR3 length is 14 residues. Per the germline V gene, CDR1 is SGHTA and CDR2 is FQGNSA. Between the trimmed V and J ends, which lost 3 bases and 4 bases, there was a span of 12 bases. CDR3: CASSLGTRRYGYTF. CDR3 in DNA: TGTGCCAGCAGCTTGGGGACACGCCGCTATGGCTACACCTTC.

The V call is TRBV20-1, the J call TRBJ2-7, with D possibly being TRBD1 (5 bases). Per the germline V gene, CDR1 is DFQATT and CDR2 is SNEGSKA (reference sequence). With 5 bases removed from V and 7 bases from J, the gap between germline ends came to 9 bases. The CDR3 runs 10 residues. As DNA, the CDR3 is TGCAGTGCTGGGGCAGAAGAGCAGTACTTC. It translates to CSAGAEEQYF.

This clone was recorded a few times. The chain is built from TRBV6-5 and TRBJ2-7; a weak D match, TRBD1 (6 bases). This CDR3 contains 13 residues. Per germline, CDR1 MNHEY and CDR2 SVGAGI. V dropped 6 bases and J dropped 3 bases, with 12 bases sitting between them. The CDR3 region is CASSLGQHYEQYF. The CDR3 DNA follows: TGTGCCAGCAGCCTCGGACAGCACTACGAGCAGTACTTC.